The present entry profiles one T cell receptor beta chain with its context. Which antigen it targets is not known. No clone much larger than this one lies a single base away; base qualities are absent. This entry comes from a study of T cell clonotyping in hematopoietic cell transplantation listed by TCRdb under 2021. Looking at the study overall: A total of fewer than 150 blood samples were gathered in the study from approximately 32 consecutive transplant recipients along with their related donors. Patients were recruited between 2015 and January 2017 and followed until late 2020 or death.

Blood samples for TCR beta sequencing were provided by related transplant donors. Nuclei Lysis Solution was used to extract genomic DNA from fresh or cryopreserved unfractionated peripheral blood mononuclear cells. Overall study outcomes, separate from this receptor: Recipient repertoires showed only a small fraction of overlap with donor repertoires, and over 97% appeared de novo at the given depth. Inverse Simpson Index values from donors and from recipients before transplant predicted broader TCR repertoire diversity after transplant. The sample size was limited, and CD4 and CD8 repertoire contributions could not be separated because cells were not sorted. A decrease in recipient TCR diversity was observed after transplant, and a progressive increase in pathologically expanded clonotypes was seen from day 30 to day 180.

The immunoSEQ assay, a bias-controlled multiplex PCR with V- and J-specific primers, was used to amplify TCR beta CDR3 regions from genomic DNA. In a second PCR step, the CDR3 amplicons were tagged with a proprietary barcode plus Illumina adapter sequences. An Illumina MiSeq instrument was used for sequencing of the CDR3 libraries. The original pipeline was this. immunoSEQ Analyzer 3.0 was used for export and quality control, with R Bioconductor and Immunarch used for downstream analyses. Only productive rearrangements in the normalized downsampled data set were used to calculate repertoire metrics. Clonotypes larger than 5 templates in the normalized cohort were defined as pathologically expanded. Repertoire diversity was measured with the Inverse Simpson Index. To capture all clonotypes, the CMV-specificity analyses were run on the non-normalized data set. The table comes from immuneACCESS by way of TCRdb, which keeps in-frame sequences with V and J called. Part of the clones is missing from these tables; in studies checked, under half for an unresolved V gene and the rest for unknown reasons. Clone size and V and J calls were adopted from that table, with D and trimming inferred from the DNA. The sample includes around 17,000 clones, with about 71% observed a single time. The top ten constitute roughly a tenth of the sample.

The CDR3 runs 11 residues from the cysteine to the phenylalanine. The sequence is cut down to CDR3 DNA, 33 bases in frame from base 1. Sequences MNHEY (CDR1) and SVGAGI (CDR2) are obtained from the germline V gene. The junction carries 5 bases between V and J, which are trimmed by 5 bases and 5 bases respectively. Rearrangement joined TRBV6-5 to TRBJ2-3, with the D gene not clear enough to name. The specimen sequenced was peripheral blood mononuclear cells. This clonotype was obtained from a woman aged 60 to 75 in good health. Some clones in this sample may be carry-over from other donors' samples. The CDR3 corresponds to CASSTRDTQYF. In nucleotide form, the sequence is TGTGCCAGCAGTACCCGAGATACGCAGTATTTT.